Presented here are 21 T cell receptor beta chains from one specimen sequenced in a study of technical replicates of blood from several donors. The assay was immunoSEQ multiplex PCR, and TCRdb's table has in-frame clones only and misses some. The table lists roughly 100,000 clones, 95% to 96% of them singletons. The sequenced sample was T cells isolated from PBMCs. The receptors originated from a human donor in good health.

J is TRBJ2-2 and V is TRBV2, with D unclear. The CDR3 has 12 residues. V dropped 7 bases and J dropped 7 bases, with 10 bases sitting between them. CDR1 and CDR2 (germline): SNHLY, FYNNEI. This CDR3 is CASTRVFGELFF. The CDR3 bases are TGTGCCAGCACTCGGGTTTTCGGGGAGCTGTTTTTT. The full variable domain, rest sourced from reference TRBV2 and TRBJ2-2, is EPEVTQTPSHQVTQMGQEVILRCVPISNHLYFYWYRQILGQKVEFLVSFYNNEISEKSEIFDDQFSVERPDGSNFTLKIRSTKLEDSAMYFCASTRVFGELFFGEGSRLTVL.

The CDR3 region is CASSRTGGNEKLFF. As DNA, the CDR3 is TGTGCCAGCAGTAGGACAGGGGGGAATGAAAAACTGTTTTTT. V and J are TRBV6-1 and TRBJ1-4; 10 bases line up with TRBD1. Germline CDR1 is MNHNS and CDR2 is SASEGT. CDR3 length: 14 amino acids. V lost 5 bases, J lost 5 bases, and 2 bases stayed unmatched.

This clone has just one count. The chain couples TRBV27 to TRBJ2-7; D might be TRBD2 (6 bases). Trimming took 0 bases from V and 2 from J, leaving 8 bases between them. The CDR3 is 14 amino acids. Germline V gives CDR1 MNHEY, CDR2 SMNVEV (reference sequence). The CDR3 coding sequence is TGTGCCAGCAGTTTATCTCGACTAGCCTACGAGCAGTACTTC. Translating gives CASSLSRLAYEQYF.

The chain links TRBV19 to TRBJ1-3, with D tentatively TRBD1 (5 bases). There are 16 residues in the CDR3. Per germline, CDR1 LNHDA and CDR2 SQIVND (reference sequence). V was shortened by 2 bases and J by 2 bases, with 13 bases between the two germline ends. The CDR3 here is CASSIRAGPAGNTIYF. The CDR3 DNA sequence: TGTGCCAGTAGTATAAGGGCAGGGCCGGCTGGAAACACCATATATTTT.

A remark on this clone: This specimen includes other DNA sequences encoding the same CDR3. For the CDR3, the DNA is TGCGCCAGCAGCCTAGACGGACTAGTTTACAATGAGCAGTTCTTC. This codes for CASSLDGLVYNEQFF. The rearrangement links TRBV5-1 to TRBJ2-1; 7 positions match TRBD2. J gave up 4 bases and V 4 bases, and 8 bases lay outside the gene matches. This CDR3 contains 15 residues. Germline V CDR1 and CDR2: SGHRS, YFSETQ.

The chain recombines TRBV7-2 with TRBJ1-4; weak D call: TRBD1 (5 bases). Trimming took 6 bases from V and 8 from J, leaving 16 bases between them. Germline loops: CDR1 SGHTA, CDR2 FQGNSA. This CDR3 has 14 amino acids. The CDR3 DNA sequence: TGTGCCAGCAGGTTGGGGCGCCTGTTGGAAAAACTGTTTTTT. This encodes CASRLGRLLEKLFF.

The genes are TRBV4-1 and TRBJ2-7; possibly TRBD2 for D (6 bases). Between the trimmed V and J ends, which lost 4 bases and 0 bases, there was a span of 10 bases. The CDR3 has 14 residues. Looked up from germline, CDR1 is MGHRA and CDR2 is YSYEKL. CDR3 protein: CASSLRDSSYEQYF. CDR3 in DNA: TGCGCCAGCAGCCTCCGGGACTCCTCCTACGAGCAGTACTTC.

This chain uses TRBV7-3 with TRBJ1-2; TRBD1 might be the D (6 bases). The CDR3 is 15 residues long. The ends were cut back, 4 bases at V and 8 bases at J, with 20 bases in the middle. CDR1 and CDR2 from the germline V gene are SGHTA and FQGTGA. CDR3 DNA: TGTGCCAGCAGCTCCCCGCCGACAGGCGGAGGAGGCTACACCTTC. Translated, it gives CASSSPPTGGGGYTF. Filled out from reference TRBV7-3 and TRBJ1-2, the complete variable domain reads GAGVSQTPSNKVTEKGKYVELRCDPISGHTALYWYRQSLGQGPEFLIYFQGTGAADDSGLPNDRFFAVRPEGSVSTLKIQRTERGDSAVYLCASSSPPTGGGGYTFGSGTRLTVV.

The chain carries TRBV5-4 and TRBJ1-1; D not certain. Deletions cut 2 bases from V and 3 bases from J, with 8 bases between. From germline, CDR1 is SGHNT and CDR2 YYREEE (reference sequence). This CDR3 contains 13 residues. Here the CDR3 reads CASSFELDTEAFF. The DNA of the CDR3 is TGTGCCAGCAGCTTTGAGCTCGACACTGAAGCTTTCTTT.

In nucleotides, the CDR3 is TGCGCCAGCAGTTGGGGACTCCCCCAAGAGACCCAGTACTTC. Amino acid sequence: CASSWGLPQETQYF. The V and J genes are TRBV4-1 and TRBJ2-5, with D perhaps matching TRBD2 (6 bases). Deletions cut 6 bases from V and 1 base from J, with 12 bases between. The CDR3 runs to 14 residues. Germline CDR1 and CDR2: MGHRA and YSYEKL.

This chain joins TRBV27 and TRBJ1-2; TRBD1 agrees at 11 bases. Germline values: CDR1 MNHEY, CDR2 SMNVEV (reference sequence). The CDR3 has 15 residues. The trim removed 4 bases at V and 3 bases at J, leaving 4 bases unmatched. CDR3 coding DNA: TGTGCCAGCAGTTCCCGGACAGGGGGCTACTATGGCTACACCTTC. It translates to CASSSRTGGYYGYTF.

The V and J genes are TRBV4-3 and TRBJ2-3; 9 nucleotides agree with TRBD2. V gave up 0 bases and J gave up 2 bases; unmatched junction bases: 9. Germline assignment: CDR1 LGHNA and CDR2 YSLEER. The CDR3 runs to 18 residues. The CDR3 region is CASSQDPQSSGITDTQYF. CDR3 nucleotides: TGCGCCAGCAGCCAAGATCCCCAGTCTAGCGGGATCACAGATACGCAGTATTTT.

J is TRBJ2-1 and V is TRBV5-1; TRBD1 matches 8 bases. This CDR3 is built from 13 residues. Germline V CDR1 and CDR2: SGHRS, YFSETQ. V was clipped by 4 bases and J by 6 bases; unmatched bases: 3. DNA for the CDR3: TGCGCCAGCAGCCTGGACAGGGTCAATGAGCAGTTCTTC. Protein product: CASSLDRVNEQFF.

The V and J genes are TRBV28 and TRBJ1-1; no firm D call. The CDR3 consists of 18 residues. Germline CDR1 MDHEN, CDR2 SYDVKM. Trimming pared 3 bases from V and 1 base from J, leaving 21 bases between. The CDR3 is CASSLGLGGGPKNTEAFF. CDR3 nucleotide sequence: TGTGCCAGCAGTTTGGGCCTAGGAGGAGGGCCCAAGAACACTGAAGCTTTCTTT.

The chain combines TRBV19 with TRBJ2-3; 8 positions match TRBD2. CDR1 LNHDA and CDR2 SQIVND come from the germline V gene (reference sequence). V was clipped by 3 bases and J by 4 bases; unmatched bases: 9. The CDR3 has 16 amino acids. CDR3 amino acids: CASSMPLGRAADTQYF. CDR3 bases: TGTGCCAGTAGTATGCCCCTCGGGAGGGCCGCAGATACGCAGTATTTT.

This chain uses TRBV9 with TRBJ1-5, with a tentative D call TRBD1 (6 bases). With 3 bases removed from V and 0 bases from J, the gap between germline ends came to 10 bases. Germline lookup yields CDR1 SGDLS and CDR2 YYNGEE. There are 15 residues in the CDR3. CDR3 sequence: CASSAGQYSNQPQHF. The CDR3 nucleotides are TGTGCCAGCAGCGCAGGACAGTATAGCAATCAGCCCCAGCATTTT.

This chain links TRBV10-3 with TRBJ1-1; TRBD1 matches 7 bases. The CDR3 spans 13 residues. V was clipped by 6 bases and J by 5 bases; unmatched bases: 6. Germline V gene sequence: CDR1 ENHRY, CDR2 SYGVKD. This chain's CDR3 is CAISGQDWTEAFF. The CDR3, as DNA: TGTGCCATCAGCGGACAGGACTGGACTGAAGCTTTCTTT.

This chain uses TRBV7-9 with TRBJ2-7; 13 bases map to TRBD2. The CDR3 consists of 16 residues. The germline gives CDR1 SEHNR, CDR2 FQNEAQ (reference sequence). V lost 5 bases, J lost 3 bases, and 7 bases stayed unmatched. CDR3 nucleotide sequence: TGTGCCAGCAGCCCTACACTAGCGGGAGGGTACTACGAGCAGTACTTC. This codes for CASSPTLAGGYYEQYF.

The genes are TRBV28 and TRBJ1-4, with D possibly matching TRBD1 (5 bases). Germline lookup yields CDR1 MDHEN and CDR2 SYDVKM. The CDR3 sequence is 14 residues long. V gave up 3 bases and J gave up 3 bases, with 8 bases separating them. CDR3 residues: CASSLAGANEKLFF. The CDR3 DNA reads TGTGCCAGCAGTTTGGCGGGGGCTAATGAAAAACTGTTTTTT.

This sequence joins TRBV19 and TRBJ1-5, with TRBD1 matching over 10 bases. CDR1 LNHDA and CDR2 SQIVND come from the germline V gene (reference sequence). This CDR3 spans 14 amino acids. V lost 5 bases and J lost 4; bases outside the gene matches: 2. CDR3: CASSPGQGNQPQHF. CDR3 in DNA: TGTGCCAGTAGTCCGGGACAGGGGAATCAGCCCCAGCATTTT.

V and J are TRBV15 and TRBJ1-5, with D perhaps TRBD1 (5 bases). The germline V and J ends were trimmed by 3 bases and 3 bases, with 18 bases remaining between them. This CDR3 spans 17 amino acids. Germline V gene data show CDR1 as LNHNV and CDR2 as YYDKDF (reference sequence). The CDR3 nucleotides read TGTGCCACCAGCAGTTTGGGGGGAGAGCTGTCCAATCAGCCCCAGCATTTT. Protein: CATSSLGGELSNQPQHF. The full variable domain, rest sourced from reference TRBV15 and TRBJ1-5, is DAMVIQNPRYQVTQFGKPVTLSCSQTLNHNVMYWYQQKSSQAPKLLFHYYDKDFNNEADTPDNFQSRRPNTSFCFLDIRSPGLGDTAMYLCATSSLGGELSNQPQHFGDGTRLSIL.